The entry below describes one T cell receptor (beta chain). Generated by immunoSEQ multiplex PCR, the TCRdb table keeps only in-frame clones and is missing some. There are about 53,000 clones in the sample; 77% occur only once, and 35% to 55% lies in the top ten. This entry belongs to a study of blood T cell repertoires in COVID-19. About the study: Sites in the United States, Italy and Spain provided acute and convalescent COVID-19 samples. T cells, B-cell-depleted T cells, or PBMCs supplied cDNA or gDNA.

The germline CDR1 and CDR2 sequences are SGHNT and YYREEE (reference sequence). V was clipped by 8 bases and J by 7 bases, with 19 bases between them. The CDR3 length is 13 residues. The sequenced material came from peripheral blood. The chain is built from TRBV5-4 and TRBJ2-7; D possibly corresponds to TRBD1 (6 bases). The receptor's source is a man in his 70s with active or convalescent COVID-19. The CDR3: CASNRDIGGEQYF. The CDR3 nucleotides read TGTGCCAGTAACCGGGACATAGGTGGAGAGCAGTACTTC. The entire variable domain, with the rest obtained from reference TRBV5-4 and TRBJ2-7, is as follows: ETGVTQSPTHLIKTRGQQVTLRCSSQSGHNTVSWYQQALGQGPQFIFQYYREEENGRGNFPPRFSGLQFPNYSSELNVNALELDDSALYLCASNRDIGGEQYFGPGTRLTVT.